Below, 21 T cell receptor beta chains from the same sample are listed, as sequenced in a study of neurological immune-mediated disorders. One entry per CDR3 protein, called by TCRdb with MiXCR from the 5' RACE reads. This repertoire shows about 22,000 distinct CDR3 sequences, about 9.4% found once; its top ten account for approximately 21%. The sample was PBMCs. All receptors derive from a woman aged 55-75 years with HTLV-1-associated myelopathy (HAM/TSP).

This clonotype was counted ten times or more. The V gene is TRBV6-5, the J gene TRBJ1-2; possible D gene TRBD1, 5 bases. There are 17 residues in the CDR3. Germline CDR1 MNHEY, CDR2 SVGAGI. The V end lost 7 bases, the J end lost 6 bases, and 27 bases lay between the germline ends. The CDR3 DNA follows: TGTGCCAGCATGGGGGGGGGATCTCGGCTGTTAGAGCATGGCTACACCTTC. This codes for CASMGGGSRLLEHGYTF.

This clonotype was detected ten times or more. J is TRBJ2-1 and V is TRBV5-1; D is uncertain. With 0 bases removed from V and 0 bases from J, the gap between germline ends came to 7 bases. There are 15 residues in the CDR3. CDR1 is SGHRS, CDR2 YFSETQ, per germline. The CDR3 bases are TGCGCCAGCAGCTTGGAGAGGAGCTCCTACAATGAGCAGTTCTTC. Translation: CASSLERSSYNEQFF. The full variable domain, its missing parts supplied by reference TRBV5-1 and TRBJ2-1, is KAGVTQTPRYLIKTRGQQVTLSCSPISGHRSVSWYQQTPGQGLQFLFEYFSETQRNKGNFPGRFSGRQFSNSRSEMNVSTLELGDSALYLCASSLERSSYNEQFFGPGTRLTVL.

This clonotype is labeled medium-sized. CDR3 protein: CASSLAGGRHEQFF. The CDR3 DNA follows: TGTGCCAGCAGTTTGGCAGGGGGCCGGCACGAGCAGTTCTTC. The gene calls are TRBV12-3 or TRBV12-4 and TRBJ2-1, with 8 bases identical to TRBD1. The CDR3 runs to 14 residues. The junction had 8 bases not matched to a gene; V was cut back by 3 bases and J by 10 bases.

Many counts were recorded for this clonotype. The rearrangement uses TRBV29-1 and TRBJ1-1; TRBD1 matches 8 bases. CDR1 and CDR2 (germline): SQVTM, ANQGSEA. With V trimmed by 7 bases and J by 1 base, 5 bases remained unmatched. There are 13 residues in the CDR3. In nucleotides, the CDR3 is TGCAGCGCTGGACAGGGAAAGAACACTGAAGCTTTCTTT. This gives the protein CSAGQGKNTEAFF.

Many counts were recorded for this clonotype. The chain links TRBV5-1 to TRBJ1-4; D is unresolved. CDR1 is SGHRS and CDR2 is YFSETQ in the germline V gene. The CDR3 spans 16 residues. V shed 0 bases and J shed 0 bases, with 9 bases lying between them. This chain's CDR3 is CASSLGTIATNEKLFF. The CDR3 DNA reads as TGCGCCAGCAGCTTGGGCACAATAGCAACTAATGAAAAACTGTTTTTT. Together with reference TRBV5-1 and TRBJ1-4, the CDR3 gives the full variable domain: KAGVTQTPRYLIKTRGQQVTLSCSPISGHRSVSWYQQTPGQGLQFLFEYFSETQRNKGNFPGRFSGRQFSNSRSEMNVSTLELGDSALYLCASSLGTIATNEKLFFGSGTQLSVL.

In its sample, this clonotype was seen many times. The chain has TRBV15 and TRBJ2-3; TRBD2 might be the D (6 bases). The CDR3 is 17 amino acids. Per germline, CDR1 LNHNV and CDR2 YYDKDF (reference sequence). Deletions cut 0 bases from V and 0 bases from J, with 13 bases between. CDR3 sequence (DNA): TGTGCCACCAGCAGAGATTTGGGGGGATCTAGCACAGATACGCAGTATTTT. This codes for CATSRDLGGSSTDTQYF.

This clonotype was seen ten or more times. The chain combines TRBV9 with TRBJ2-7; D possibly corresponds to TRBD2 (7 bases). CDR1 and CDR2 (germline): SGDLS, YYNGEE. CDR3 size: 14 residues. The germline V and J ends were trimmed by 2 bases and 4 bases, with 13 bases remaining between them. This CDR3 is CASSVGRGSYEQYF. The CDR3 DNA is TGTGCCAGCAGCGTTGGGAGGGGGTCGTACGAGCAGTACTTC.

This clonotype was found many times. The rearrangement uses TRBV5-1 and TRBJ1-1; TRBD1 matches at 7 bases. Germline loops: CDR1 SGHRS, CDR2 YFSETQ. J gave up 0 bases and V 0 bases, and 2 bases lay outside the gene matches. The CDR3 has 15 amino acids. In nucleotides, the CDR3 is TGCGCCAGCAGCTTGGGGACAGGTTTGAACACTGAAGCTTTCTTT. It yields the protein CASSLGTGLNTEAFF. The full variable domain, with the rest looked up from reference TRBV5-1 and TRBJ1-1, is KAGVTQTPRYLIKTRGQQVTLSCSPISGHRSVSWYQQTPGQGLQFLFEYFSETQRNKGNFPGRFSGRQFSNSRSEMNVSTLELGDSALYLCASSLGTGLNTEAFFGQGTRLTVV.

In its sample, this clonotype was seen many times. J is TRBJ1-6 and V is TRBV7-6; tentatively, D is TRBD1 (6 bases). CDR3 size: 16 residues. Trimming removed 2 bases at V and 16 bases at J, with 24 bases between. CDR1 is SGHVS, CDR2 FNYEAQ, per germline. CDR3 loop: CASSLTPLRNTGRLHF. The CDR3 DNA follows: TGTGCCAGCAGCTTAACCCCTCTCCGAAATACAGGGAGACTCCACTTT.

Comments on this clonotype: The missing conserved phenylalanine or tryptophan at the end of this CDR3 makes a read error likely. No DNA is shown, since the ends of the CDR3 on it are uncertain; the CDR3 is the one TCRdb lists. This chain links TRBV29-1 with TRBJ2-1. The CDR3 adds up to 13 amino acids, both ends counted. In germline, CDR1 is SQVTM, CDR2 ANQGSEA. This CDR3 reads CSGSTSSYNEQLV.

This clonotype was counted at least ten times. CDR3 coding DNA: TGCAGTGCTACCGGGGGCGAAATGGTAAATGAGCAGTTCTTC. Translated: CSATGGEMVNEQFF. The chain has TRBV20-1 and TRBJ2-1; D is tentatively TRBD1 or TRBD2 (6 bases each). CDR1 DFQATT and CDR2 SNEGSKA come from the germline V gene (reference sequence). The length of the CDR3 is 14 residues. V lost 4 bases, J lost 7 bases, and 17 bases lay in between.

This clonotype was counted ten times or more. The J gene is TRBJ2-7, the V gene TRBV5-1; 11 bases match TRBD2. Germline V gene sequence: CDR1 SGHRS, CDR2 YFSETQ. The CDR3 contains 17 residues. The trim removed 0 bases at V and 1 base at J, leaving 6 bases unmatched. The CDR3 region has the DNA TGCGCCAGCAGCTTGGGCCGACTAGCGGGGAGATCCTACGAGCAGTACTTC. It specifies CASSLGRLAGRSYEQYF.

This clonotype was seen at least ten times. The CDR3 reads CASSLGQGKFSYEQYF. In DNA form, the CDR3 reads TGCGCCAGCAGCTTGGGACAGGGGAAATTCTCCTACGAGCAGTACTTC. The chain uses TRBV5-1 and TRBJ2-7; 8 bases are shared with TRBD1. The CDR3 contains 16 residues. V lost 0 bases and J lost 0; bases outside the gene matches: 5. In germline, CDR1 is SGHRS, CDR2 YFSETQ.

This clonotype was seen repeatedly, ten times or more. The V gene is TRBV4-1, the J gene TRBJ2-3, with 12 positions matching TRBD2. V was pared by 4 bases and J by 5 bases, with 10 bases of the junction left unmatched. Germline-derived CDR1 and CDR2 are MGHRA and YSYEKL. This CDR3 has 17 residues. The CDR3 DNA is TGCGCCAGCAGCCTCTTTCTAGCGGGGGGGCCAGGAGATACGCAGTATTTT. Translated, it gives CASSLFLAGGPGDTQYF.

In its sample, this clonotype was seen many times. This chain connects TRBV11-3 to TRBJ2-3; D not resolved. With 0 bases removed from V and 6 bases from J, the gap between germline ends came to 4 bases. Germline values: CDR1 SGHNT, CDR2 YENEEA. This CDR3 comprises 12 residues. The CDR3 protein is CASSLERDTQYF. The CDR3 DNA reads as TGTGCCAGCAGCTTAGAGAGGGATACGCAGTATTTT.

The sample holds many counts of this clonotype. V is TRBV20-1 and J is TRBJ2-1, with 10 nucleotides matching TRBD2. V trimming: 1 base; J trimming: 7 bases; junction bases outside the gene matches: 7. This CDR3 comprises 15 residues. Germline loops: CDR1 DFQATT, CDR2 SNEGSKA (reference sequence). The CDR3 spells CSARGSGGRGNEQFF. The DNA for the CDR3 is TGCAGTGCTAGAGGTAGCGGGGGGCGGGGAAATGAGCAGTTCTTC.

In this sample, this clonotype turned up many times. V gene TRBV4-2 combines with J gene TRBJ2-7; 7 bases agree with TRBD1. In germline, CDR1 is LGHNA, CDR2 YNFKEQ. This CDR3 is 17 amino acids long. Germline trimming cut 0 bases from V and 0 bases from J; bases unmatched to any gene: 8. DNA of the CDR3: TGTGCCAGCAGCCAAGATCTTAGGACAGGAGGCTCCTACGAGCAGTACTTC. This codes for CASSQDLRTGGSYEQYF.

Only one count was recorded for this clonotype. The chain employs TRBV7-2 and TRBJ1-3; tentatively, D is TRBD1 (6 bases). V lost 2 bases and J lost 0, with 11 bases in between. Germline-derived CDR1 and CDR2 are SGHTA and FQGNSA. This CDR3 is built from 16 residues. The CDR3 DNA reads as TGTGCCAGCAGCTTAAGGGGGGGCAGCTCTGGAAACACCATATATTTT. It yields the protein CASSLRGGSSGNTIYF.

This clonotype has at least ten counts. V and J are TRBV10-3 and TRBJ2-7; 9 nucleotides match TRBD1. The CDR3 totals 14 residues. CDR1 and CDR2 (germline): ENHRY, SYGVKD. V shed 6 bases and J 2 bases; nucleotides not matched to a gene: 5. The DNA of the CDR3 is TGTGCCATCAGCCGGGACAGGGAGGCCTACGAGCAGTACTTC. This gives the protein CAISRDREAYEQYF.

In nucleotides, the CDR3 is TGTGCCAGCAGCCAAGATACTGAAAAACTGTTTTTT. This translates into CASSQDTEKLFF. The V and J genes are TRBV3-1 and TRBJ1-4, with D hard to call. V lost 0 bases and J 7 bases, leaving 3 bases between the germline ends. The V gene's germline CDR1 is LGHDT and CDR2 YNNKEL (reference sequence). This CDR3 is built from 12 residues.

This clonotype was picked up many times. The chain combines TRBV7-9 with TRBJ2-3; D tentatively fits TRBD1 or TRBD2 (5 bases each). Trimming left V 0 bases short and J 1 base short, with 8 bases between. The CDR3 runs to 15 residues. Germline V gene lookup returns CDR1 SEHNR and CDR2 FQNEAQ (reference sequence). CDR3 DNA: TGTGCCAGCAGCTTAGCGGGGGATGGCACAGATACGCAGTATTTT. It encodes CASSLAGDGTDTQYF. Based on the CDR3 plus reference TRBV7-9 and TRBJ2-3, the full variable domain is DTGVSQNPRHKITKRGQNVTFRCDPISEHNRLYWYRQTLGQGPEFLTYFQNEAQLEKSRLLSDRFSAERPKGSFSTLEIQRTEQGDSAMYLCASSLAGDGTDTQYFGPGTRLTVL.